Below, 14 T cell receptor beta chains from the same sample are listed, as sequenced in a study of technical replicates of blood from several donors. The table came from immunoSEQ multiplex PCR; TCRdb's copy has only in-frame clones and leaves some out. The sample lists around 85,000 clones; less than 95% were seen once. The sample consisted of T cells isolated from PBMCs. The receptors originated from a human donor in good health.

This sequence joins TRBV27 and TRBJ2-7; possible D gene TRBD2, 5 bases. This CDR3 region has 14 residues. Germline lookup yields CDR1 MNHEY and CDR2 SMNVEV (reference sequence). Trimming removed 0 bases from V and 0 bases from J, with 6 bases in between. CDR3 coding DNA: TGTGCCAGCAGTTTATCGGGGAGCTCCTACGAGCAGTACTTC. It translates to CASSLSGSSYEQYF.

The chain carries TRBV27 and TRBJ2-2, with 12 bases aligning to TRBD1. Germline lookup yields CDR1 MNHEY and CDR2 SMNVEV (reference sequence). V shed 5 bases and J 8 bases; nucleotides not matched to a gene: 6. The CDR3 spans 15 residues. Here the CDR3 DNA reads TGTGCCAGCAGTGGCGGGACAGGGGGCGGTGGGGAGCTGTTTTTT. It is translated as CASSGGTGGGGELFF.

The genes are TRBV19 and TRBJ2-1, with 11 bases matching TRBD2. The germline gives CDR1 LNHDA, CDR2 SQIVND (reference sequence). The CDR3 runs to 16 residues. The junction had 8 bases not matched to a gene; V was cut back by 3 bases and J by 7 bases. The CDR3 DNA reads TGTGCCAGTAGTATTCAACTAGCGGGAGTCTTGAATGAGCAGTTCTTC. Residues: CASSIQLAGVLNEQFF.

The CDR3 sequence: CASSLLAPINTDTQYF. As DNA, the CDR3 is TGTGCCAGCAGCTTACTCGCACCTATTAACACAGATACGCAGTATTTT. V and J are TRBV7-2 and TRBJ2-3; no clear D. There are 16 residues in the CDR3. V gave up 2 bases and J gave up 2 bases, with 14 bases separating them. The germline gives CDR1 SGHTA, CDR2 FQGNSA.

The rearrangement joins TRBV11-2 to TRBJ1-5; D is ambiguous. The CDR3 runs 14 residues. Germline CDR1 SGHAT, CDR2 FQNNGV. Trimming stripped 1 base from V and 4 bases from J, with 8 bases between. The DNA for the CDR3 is TGTGCCAGCAGCTTAGTGGCGGGAAATCAGCCCCAGCATTTT. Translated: CASSLVAGNQPQHF.

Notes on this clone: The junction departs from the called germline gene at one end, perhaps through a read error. The CDR3 sequence is CASGEASGSRTGEQYF. CDR3 DNA: TGTGCCAGCGGTGAGGCTAGCGGGAGCCGCACTGGGGAGCAGTACTTC. J is TRBJ2-7 and V is TRBV6-1; 10 bases fit TRBD2. The CDR3 spans 16 residues. Per the germline V gene, CDR1 is MNHNS and CDR2 is SASEGT.

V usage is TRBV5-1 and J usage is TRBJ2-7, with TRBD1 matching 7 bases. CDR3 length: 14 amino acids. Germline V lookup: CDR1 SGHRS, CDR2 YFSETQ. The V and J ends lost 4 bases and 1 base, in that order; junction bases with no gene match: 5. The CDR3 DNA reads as TGCGCCAGCAGCCTACGGACAGGTTCCTACGAGCAGTACTTC. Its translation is CASSLRTGSYEQYF. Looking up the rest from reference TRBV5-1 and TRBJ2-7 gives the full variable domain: KAGVTQTPRYLIKTRGQQVTLSCSPISGHRSVSWYQQTPGQGLQFLFEYFSETQRNKGNFPGRFSGRQFSNSRSEMNVSTLELGDSALYLCASSLRTGSYEQYFGPGTRLTVT.

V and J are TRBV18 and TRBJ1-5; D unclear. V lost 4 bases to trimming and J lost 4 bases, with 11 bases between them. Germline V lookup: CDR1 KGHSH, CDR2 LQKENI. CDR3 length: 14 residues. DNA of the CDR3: TGTGCCAGCTCACTTAGGAGAGGGAATCAGCCCCAGCATTTT. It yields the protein CASSLRRGNQPQHF.

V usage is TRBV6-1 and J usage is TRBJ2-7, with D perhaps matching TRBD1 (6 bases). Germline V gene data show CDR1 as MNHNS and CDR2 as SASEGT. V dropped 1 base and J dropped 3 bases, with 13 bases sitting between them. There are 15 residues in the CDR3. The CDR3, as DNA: TGTGCCAGCAGTGAAGAGGCAGGGGATTACTACGAGCAGTACTTC. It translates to CASSEEAGDYYEQYF.

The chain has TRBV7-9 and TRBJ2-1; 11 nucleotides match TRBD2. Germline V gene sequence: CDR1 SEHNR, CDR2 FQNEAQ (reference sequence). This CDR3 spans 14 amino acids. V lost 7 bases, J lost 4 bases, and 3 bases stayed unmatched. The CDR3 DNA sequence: TGTGCCAGCAAGGGGACTAGCGGTTACAATGAGCAGTTCTTC. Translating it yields CASKGTSGYNEQFF.

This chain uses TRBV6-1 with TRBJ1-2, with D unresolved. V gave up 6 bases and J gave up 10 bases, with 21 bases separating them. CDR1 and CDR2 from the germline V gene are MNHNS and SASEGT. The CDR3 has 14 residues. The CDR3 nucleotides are TGTGCCAGCAGCACAACCCTTACGGGGTCGGACTACACCTTC. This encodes CASSTTLTGSDYTF.

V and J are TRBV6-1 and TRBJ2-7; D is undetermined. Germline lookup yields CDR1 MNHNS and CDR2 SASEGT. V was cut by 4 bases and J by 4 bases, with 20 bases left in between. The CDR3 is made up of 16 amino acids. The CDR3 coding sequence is TGTGCCAGCAGTGTCGACCCGGGTCCTCTGTCTTACGAGCAGTACTTC. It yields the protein CASSVDPGPLSYEQYF.

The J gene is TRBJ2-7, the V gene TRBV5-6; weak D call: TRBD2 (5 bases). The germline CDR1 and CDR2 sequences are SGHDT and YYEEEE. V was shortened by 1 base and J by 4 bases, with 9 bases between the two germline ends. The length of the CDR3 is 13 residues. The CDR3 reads CASSLKRTYEQYF. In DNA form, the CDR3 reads TGTGCCAGCAGCTTGAAAAGGACTTACGAGCAGTACTTC.

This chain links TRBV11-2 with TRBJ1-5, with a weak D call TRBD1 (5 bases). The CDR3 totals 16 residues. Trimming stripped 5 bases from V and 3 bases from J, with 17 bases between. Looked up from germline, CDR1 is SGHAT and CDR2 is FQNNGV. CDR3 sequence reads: CASSPQADSFNQPQHF. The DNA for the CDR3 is TGTGCCAGCAGCCCCCAGGCCGACAGTTTCAATCAGCCCCAGCATTTT.